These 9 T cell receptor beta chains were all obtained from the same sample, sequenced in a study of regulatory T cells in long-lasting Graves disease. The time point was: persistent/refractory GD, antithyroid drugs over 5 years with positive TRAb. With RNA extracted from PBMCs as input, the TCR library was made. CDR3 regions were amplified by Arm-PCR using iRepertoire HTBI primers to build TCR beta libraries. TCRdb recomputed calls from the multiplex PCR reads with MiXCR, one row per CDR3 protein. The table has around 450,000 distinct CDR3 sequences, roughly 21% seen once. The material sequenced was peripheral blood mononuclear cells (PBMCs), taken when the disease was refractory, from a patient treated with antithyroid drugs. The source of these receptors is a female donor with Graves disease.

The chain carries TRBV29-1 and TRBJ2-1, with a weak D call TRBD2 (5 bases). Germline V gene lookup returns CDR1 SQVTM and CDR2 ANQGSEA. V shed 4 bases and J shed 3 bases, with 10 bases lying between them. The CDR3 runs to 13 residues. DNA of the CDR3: TGCAGCGTTGTTGGGAGATACTACAATGAGCAGTTCTTC. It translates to CSVVGRYYNEQFF.

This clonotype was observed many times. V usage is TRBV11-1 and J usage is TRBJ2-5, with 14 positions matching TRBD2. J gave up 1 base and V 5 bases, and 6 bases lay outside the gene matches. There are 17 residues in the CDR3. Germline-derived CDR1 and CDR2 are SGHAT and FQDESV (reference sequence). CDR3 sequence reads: CASSTRTSGRLQETQYF. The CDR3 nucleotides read TGTGCCAGCAGCACCCGGACTAGCGGGAGGCTCCAAGAGACCCAGTACTTC.

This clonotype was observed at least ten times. This CDR3 is CASSGEPLSWETQYF. The CDR3 coding sequence is TGTGCCAGCAGTGGGGAGCCCCTCAGTTGGGAGACCCAGTACTTC. The chain couples TRBV28 to TRBJ2-5, with a weak D call TRBD2 (5 bases). The ends were cut back, 5 bases at V and 5 bases at J, with 18 bases in the middle. Germline V gene sequence: CDR1 MDHEN, CDR2 SYDVKM. The CDR3 consists of 15 residues.

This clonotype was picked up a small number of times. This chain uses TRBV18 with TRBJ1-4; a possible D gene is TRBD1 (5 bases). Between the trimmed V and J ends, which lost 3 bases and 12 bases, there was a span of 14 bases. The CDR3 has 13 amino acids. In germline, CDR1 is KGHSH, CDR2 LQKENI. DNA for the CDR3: TGTGCCAGCTCACCCACAAGGGACTTTGAACTGTTTTTT. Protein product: CASSPTRDFELFF.

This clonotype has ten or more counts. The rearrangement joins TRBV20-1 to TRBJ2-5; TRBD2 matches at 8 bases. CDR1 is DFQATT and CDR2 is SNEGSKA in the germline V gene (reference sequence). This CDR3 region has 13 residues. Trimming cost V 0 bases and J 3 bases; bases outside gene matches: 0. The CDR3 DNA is TGCAGTGCTAGAGAAGCGGGAGAAGAGACCCAGTACTTC. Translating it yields CSAREAGEETQYF.

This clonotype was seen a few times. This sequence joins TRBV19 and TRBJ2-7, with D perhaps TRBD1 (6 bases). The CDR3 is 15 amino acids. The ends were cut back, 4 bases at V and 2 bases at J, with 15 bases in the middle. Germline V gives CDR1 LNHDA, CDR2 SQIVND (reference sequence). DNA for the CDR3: TGTGCCAGTAGTACTTTCCAGGGGATCACCTACGAGCAGTACTTC. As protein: CASSTFQGITYEQYF.

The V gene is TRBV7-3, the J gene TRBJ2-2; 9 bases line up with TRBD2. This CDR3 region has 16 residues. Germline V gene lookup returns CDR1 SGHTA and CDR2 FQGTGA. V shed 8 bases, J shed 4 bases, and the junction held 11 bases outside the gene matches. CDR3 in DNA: TGTGCCAGCGCGGTCTTAGCGGGAGAGGGCACCGGGGAGCTGTTTTTT. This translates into CASAVLAGEGTGELFF.

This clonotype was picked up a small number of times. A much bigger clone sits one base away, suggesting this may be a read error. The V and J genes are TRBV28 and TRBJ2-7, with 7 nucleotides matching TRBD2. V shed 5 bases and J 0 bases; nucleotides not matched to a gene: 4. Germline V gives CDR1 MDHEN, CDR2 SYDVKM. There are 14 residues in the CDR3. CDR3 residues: CASSPGTTSYEQYF. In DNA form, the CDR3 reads TGTGCCAGCAGTCCCGGGACTACCTCCTACGAGCAGTACTTC.

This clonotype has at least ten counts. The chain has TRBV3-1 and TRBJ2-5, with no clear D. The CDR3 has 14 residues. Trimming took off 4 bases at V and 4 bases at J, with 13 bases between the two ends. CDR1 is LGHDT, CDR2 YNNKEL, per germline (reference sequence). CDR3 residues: CASSPPPDRETQYF. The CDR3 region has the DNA TGTGCCAGCAGCCCCCCCCCGGATCGAGAGACCCAGTACTTC.